Here is one TCR beta chain with its context. This specimen comes from a study of blood T cell repertoires in COVID-19. The V segment lost 4 bases and the J segment 8 bases; nucleotides outside the gene matches: 9. This CDR3 is built from 16 residues. Germline V gives CDR1 MGHRA, CDR2 YSYEKL. The protocol was immunoSEQ multiplex PCR, while the TCRdb copy is restricted to in-frame clones and leaves out a portion. Seen here are a few hundred thousand clones, around 89% observed once, and the top ten hold more than 1%. Input material: peripheral blood. The chain combines TRBV4-1 with TRBJ2-1, with 12 nucleotides matching TRBD2. The source of this sequence is a man aged 40-50 years with acute or convalescent COVID-19. The CDR3: CASSLSSSGGADEQFF. In DNA, the CDR3 is TGCGCCAGCAGCCTTAGTTCTAGCGGGGGGGCGGATGAGCAGTTCTTC.